Shown below are 10 T cell receptor beta chains from a single sample sequenced in a study of shared clonotypes between healthy human individuals. Method: immunoSEQ multiplex PCR; TCRdb's copy keeps in-frame clones and lacks some. The sample comprises roughly 490,000 clones, around 78% of which are singletons, and about an eighth rests with the top ten. Sequencing used PBMCs. These receptors were taken from a woman between 40 and 50 years old in good health. Some clones in this sample may be carry-over from other donors' samples.

This clone was observed a single time. The genes are TRBV11-3 and TRBJ2-7; 7 bases match TRBD2. The CDR3 loop spans 15 amino acids. Trimming at V came to 4 bases and at J to 5 bases, leaving 11 bases not matched to a gene. Germline CDR1 reads SGHNT; CDR2 reads YENEEA. The CDR3 nucleotides are TGTGCCAGCAGCTCCGGCGGACTAGGTCCAAACGAGCAGTACTTC. This codes for CASSSGGLGPNEQYF.

This rearrangement joins TRBV2 to TRBJ1-3, with D possibly being TRBD1 (5 bases). V was clipped by 6 bases and J by 3 bases, with 12 bases between them. Germline V lookup: CDR1 SNHLY, CDR2 FYNNEI. This CDR3 contains 14 residues. The CDR3 DNA is TGTGCCAGCAGCAGGGACCTCTTTGGAAACACCATATATTTT. Translated, it gives CASSRDLFGNTIYF.

The chain recombines TRBV7-6 with TRBJ2-7, with D perhaps TRBD1 (6 bases). The CDR3 covers 13 residues. Germline CDR1 and CDR2: SGHVS and FNYEAQ. Trimming stripped 4 bases from V and 2 bases from J, with 9 bases between. CDR3 DNA: TGTGCCAGCAGCTCGCGGACAGCCTACGAGCAGTACTTC. It codes for CASSSRTAYEQYF.

The chain is built from TRBV5-1 and TRBJ2-7; 8 nucleotides match TRBD1. The CDR3 totals 15 residues. With V trimmed by 4 bases and J by 2 bases, 8 bases remained unmatched. The germline gives CDR1 SGHRS, CDR2 YFSETQ. CDR3 bases: TGCGCCAGCAGCGCGGGCGGGACAGGACCCTACGAGCAGTACTTC. This gives the protein CASSAGGTGPYEQYF. The whole variable domain, filled in from reference TRBV5-1 and TRBJ2-7, reads KAGVTQTPRYLIKTRGQQVTLSCSPISGHRSVSWYQQTPGQGLQFLFEYFSETQRNKGNFPGRFSGRQFSNSRSEMNVSTLELGDSALYLCASSAGGTGPYEQYFGPGTRLTVT.

J is TRBJ2-7 and V is TRBV7-2; the match to TRBD2 covers 10 bases. Judging by the DNA end, TRBJ2-1 fits better; the J call may be wrong. CDR3 length: 15 amino acids. Germline CDR1 and CDR2: SGHTA and FQGNSA. The CDR3 sequence is CASKSRLAGRNEQFF. CDR3 coding DNA: TGTGCCAGCAAGTCCCGACTAGCGGGTCGCAATGAGCAGTTCTTC.

The chain employs TRBV5-4 and TRBJ2-7, with D possibly being TRBD2 (6 bases). CDR1 SGHNT and CDR2 YYREEE come from the germline V gene (reference sequence). Trimming removed 4 bases from V and 2 bases from J, with 13 bases in between. The CDR3 consists of 14 residues. The CDR3 spells CASSASEGPYEQYF. The DNA for the CDR3 is TGTGCCAGCAGCGCATCGGAGGGCCCCTACGAGCAGTACTTC.

This clone was counted a single time. The chain is built from TRBV6-5 and TRBJ2-5; D is perhaps TRBD1 or TRBD2 (6 bases each). CDR1 and CDR2 from the germline V gene are MNHEY and SVGAGI. The ends were cut back, 6 bases at V and 0 bases at J, with 14 bases in the middle. CDR3 length equals 15 residues. CDR3: CASRLGAGYQETQYF. In DNA, the CDR3 is TGTGCCAGCAGACTGGGGGCGGGATACCAAGAGACCCAGTACTTC.

The chain uses TRBV30 and TRBJ2-7, with unresolved D. The DNA end is a closer match to TRBJ2-5, so the J assignment may be wrong. The CDR3 length is 13 residues. Germline V gene sequence: CDR1 GTSNPN, CDR2 SVGIG (reference sequence). For the CDR3, the DNA is TGTGCCTGGAGTCACGGCAGTCGGGAGACCCAGTACTTC. Amino acids: CAWSHGSRETQYF.

V gene TRBV18 combines with J gene TRBJ2-7; no reliable D call. This CDR3 spans 11 amino acids. Germline assignment: CDR1 KGHSH and CDR2 LQKENI. V was cut by 5 bases and J by 6 bases, with 8 bases left in between. The CDR3 protein is CASSIGFEQYF. The CDR3 nucleotides read TGTGCCAGCTCAATCGGTTTCGAGCAGTACTTC. Complete variable domain (other parts from reference TRBV18 and TRBJ2-7): NAGVMQNPRHLVRRRGQEARLRCSPMKGHSHVYWYRQLPEEGLKFMVYLQKENIIDESGMPKERFSAEFPKEGPSILRIQQVVRGDSAAYFCASSIGFEQYFGPGTRLTVT.

The chain is built from TRBV28 and TRBJ2-5; D is ambiguous. The DNA end is more similar to TRBJ2-7, so the J call may be wrong. Germline V gene lookup returns CDR1 MDHEN and CDR2 SYDVKM. This CDR3 comprises 12 residues. Here the CDR3 DNA reads TGTGCCAGCAGTTTATGGCCCGACGAGCAGTACTTC. Translation: CASSLWPDEQYF.